The clone carrying this T cell receptor beta chain was recorded a few times. What it binds is unknown. One entry per CDR3 protein results from TCRdb running MiXCR on the RT-PCR reads. The data contain approximately 680,000 distinct CDR3 sequences, about 15% of them singletons. The sample originates from a study of response to subunit inactivated influenza vaccine. Findings and caveats of the study: T cells newly recruited by each seasonal influenza vaccination are few, the authors suggested.

This specimen was PBMCs from blood, taken approximately 12 days after vaccination. The receptor was isolated from a man aged 50 to 60 who received an inactivated influenza vaccine.

The CDR3 DNA reads TGCGCCAGCAGCTTGTACGACGGGTACAATGAGCAGTTCTTC. This gives the protein CASSLYDGYNEQFF. The rearrangement uses TRBV5-1 and TRBJ2-1, with unresolved D. The V and J ends lost 1 base and 4 bases respectively, with 9 bases between them. CDR3 length equals 14 residues. CDR1 SGHRS and CDR2 YFSETQ come from the germline V gene.